A single sample is the source of the 13 T cell receptor beta chains below, sequenced in a study of tumor-infiltrating lymphocytes in localized non-small cell lung cancer. Using immunoSEQ multiplex PCR, the repertoire was profiled, and TCRdb retains in-frame clones only, with some absent. The sample has around 14,000 clones, under 70% seen once. What was sequenced was uninvolved lung tissue not adjacent to the tumor. The receptors derive from a human donor with non-small cell lung cancer.

This clone was counted once. V is TRBV6-5 and J is TRBJ2-3, with a possible D match to TRBD2 (6 bases). The CDR3 consists of 14 residues. Germline CDR1 MNHEY, CDR2 SVGAGI. Deletions cut 5 bases from V and 2 bases from J, with 11 bases between. The CDR3 coding sequence is TGTGCCAGCAGTCCGGGGGTATCCACAGATACGCAGTATTTT. Its protein product is CASSPGVSTDTQYF.

The chain combines TRBV6-5 with TRBJ1-1; 7 nucleotides match TRBD1. With V trimmed by 5 bases and J by 0 bases, 6 bases remained unmatched. The CDR3 has 15 residues. Germline V gene data show CDR1 as MNHEY and CDR2 as SVGAGI. CDR3 DNA: TGTGCCAGCAGTCCTCAGACAGGGATGAACACTGAAGCTTTCTTT. This sequence encodes CASSPQTGMNTEAFF.

The chain uses TRBV9 and TRBJ1-2, with TRBD1 identical over 7 bases. Losses at the gene ends were 3 bases for V and 7 bases for J; bases not matched to a gene: 9. CDR3 length equals 14 residues. Germline assignment: CDR1 SGDLS and CDR2 YYNGEE. CDR3 nucleotide sequence: TGTGCCAGCAGCGGCGACAGGGTTTTTGGTGGCTACACCTTC. Amino acids: CASSGDRVFGGYTF.

This clone was found a few times. The junction shows a germline mismatch at one end, possibly a read error. The chain couples TRBV7-7 to TRBJ2-5, with TRBD2 matching 13 bases. The length of the CDR3 is 17 residues. Per the germline V gene, CDR1 is SSHAT and CDR2 is FNYEAQ (reference sequence). The CDR3: CASSLATSGGRGGTQYF. The CDR3 DNA reads TGTGCTAGCAGCTTAGCGACTAGCGGGGGGCGCGGGGGGACCCAGTACTTC. The full variable domain, its missing parts supplied by reference TRBV7-7 and TRBJ2-5, is GAGVSQSPRYKVTKRGQDVTLRCDPISSHATLYWYQQALGQGPEFLTYFNYEAQPDKSGLPSDRFSAERPEGSISTLTIQRTEQRDSAMYRCASSLATSGGRGGTQYFGPGTRLLVL.

J is TRBJ2-1 and V is TRBV2; D is tentatively TRBD1 or TRBD2 (5 bases each). The CDR3 consists of 15 residues. Looked up from germline, CDR1 is SNHLY and CDR2 is FYNNEI. The V end was cut by 6 bases, the J end by 6 bases, with 18 bases between. The CDR3 DNA reads as TGTGCCAGCAGCGTACAAGCGGCCGGGGCCAATGAGCAGTTCTTC. Protein: CASSVQAAGANEQFF. Complete variable domain (other parts from reference TRBV2 and TRBJ2-1): EPEVTQTPSHQVTQMGQEVILRCVPISNHLYFYWYRQILGQKVEFLVSFYNNEISEKSEIFDDQFSVERPDGSNFTLKIRSTKLEDSAMYFCASSVQAAGANEQFFGPGTRLTVL.

The table lists this clone with a count of one. The rearrangement uses TRBV14 and TRBJ2-7; 7 nucleotides agree with TRBD1. J lost 0 bases, V lost 1 base, and 3 bases had no gene match. The CDR3 consists of 15 residues. CDR1 SGHDN and CDR2 FVKESK come from the germline V gene. As DNA, the CDR3 is TGTGCCAGCAGCCAAGGACAGGGTTTCTCCTACGAGCAGTACTTC. Translation gives CASSQGQGFSYEQYF.

The chain combines TRBV7-6 with TRBJ1-2; the D gene is possibly TRBD1 (5 bases). This CDR3 spans 14 amino acids. V lost 1 base to trimming and J lost 8 bases, with 14 bases between them. The germline CDR1 and CDR2 sequences are SGHVS and FNYEAQ. CDR3 coding DNA: TGTGCCAGCAGCTTAGAGGTGGGGGGGAGAGGCTACACCTTC. Amino acids: CASSLEVGGRGYTF.

The chain combines TRBV7-2 with TRBJ1-1; 9 bases are shared with TRBD1. J was trimmed by 0 bases and V by 5 bases; bases with no gene match: 4. This CDR3 is built from 15 residues. CDR1 is SGHTA, CDR2 FQGNSA, per germline. In DNA, the CDR3 is TGTGCCAGCAGCGCGTACAGGGGGCTGAACACTGAAGCTTTCTTT. Translated, it gives CASSAYRGLNTEAFF.

The chain links TRBV19 to TRBJ2-1, with TRBD2 identical over 8 bases. V dropped 5 bases and J dropped 7; count of bases not matched to a gene: 10. CDR3 size: 15 residues. Germline V CDR1 and CDR2: LNHDA, SQIVND (reference sequence). The CDR3 here is CASSPSGTRGNEQFF. Here the CDR3 DNA reads TGTGCCAGTAGTCCTTCCGGGACTAGGGGGAATGAGCAGTTCTTC.

This clone turned up a few times. J is TRBJ2-1 and V is TRBV11-2; 10 bases are shared with TRBD2. The V gene's germline CDR1 is SGHAT and CDR2 FQNNGV. Trimming cost V 5 bases and J 7 bases; bases outside gene matches: 17. The CDR3 spans 18 residues. The CDR3 DNA reads as TGTGCCAGCAGCCCAATGGGGTCGGCTAGCGGGAGAGGTAATGAGCAGTTCTTC. It translates to CASSPMGSASGRGNEQFF.

V usage is TRBV4-2 and J usage is TRBJ2-7, with TRBD1 as a possible D gene (6 bases). Germline V gene lookup returns CDR1 LGHNA and CDR2 YNFKEQ. This CDR3 contains 15 residues. Trimming took off 1 base at V and 2 bases at J, with 12 bases between the two ends. This chain's CDR3 is CASSQGGGQAYEQYF. The CDR3, as DNA: TGTGCCAGCAGCCAAGGTGGGGGCCAAGCCTACGAGCAGTACTTC.

The chain links TRBV5-4 to TRBJ1-1; 10 bases are shared with TRBD1. Germline V gives CDR1 SGHNT, CDR2 YYREEE (reference sequence). Trimming took 4 bases from V and 5 from J; bases not matched to a gene: 8. The CDR3 has 15 amino acids. The CDR3 spells CASSGDRGLGTEAFF. The CDR3 bases are TGTGCCAGCAGCGGGGACAGGGGTTTGGGAACTGAAGCTTTCTTT.

The CDR3 region has the DNA TGCAGCGCCTCAGGGGTTGCTGAAGCTTTCTTT. Its translation is CSASGVAEAFF. The rearrangement joins TRBV29-1 to TRBJ1-1; D might be TRBD1 (6 bases). Germline V gene sequence: CDR1 SQVTM, CDR2 ANQGSEA. This CDR3 is 11 amino acids long. Trimming took 7 bases from V and 6 from J, leaving 12 bases between them. Combining the CDR3 with reference TRBV29-1 and TRBJ1-1 gives the whole variable domain SAVISQKPSRDICQRGTSLTIQCQVDSQVTMMFWYRQQPGQSLTLIATANQGSEATYESGFVIDKFPISRPNLTFSTLTVSNMSPEDSSIYLCSASGVAEAFFGQGTRLTVV.